These 9 T cell receptor beta chains were all obtained from the same sample, sequenced in a study of early T cells in non-severe SARS-CoV-2 infection. TCRdb recomputed calls from the 5' RACE reads with MiXCR, one row per CDR3 protein. This sample has roughly 100,000 distinct CDR3 sequences, with about 12% found just once. Specimen: whole blood. All receptors come from an adult who was a healthcare worker with PCR-confirmed SARS-CoV-2 infection or an uninfected control (not recorded which).

The table lists this clonotype with many counts. V usage is TRBV15 and J usage is TRBJ2-1; 13 positions match TRBD2. This CDR3 comprises 17 residues. Per germline, CDR1 LNHNV and CDR2 YYDKDF (reference sequence). The junction had 16 bases not matched to a gene; V was cut back by 9 bases and J by 8 bases. The CDR3 loop is CATRTVTSGRVGYEQFF. The CDR3 DNA reads TGTGCCACGAGGACCGTCACTAGCGGGAGGGTAGGTTATGAGCAGTTCTTC.

This clonotype was observed at least ten times. The rearrangement joins TRBV7-9 to TRBJ1-4; 9 bases line up with TRBD1. CDR3 length equals 11 residues. Trimming cost V 8 bases and J 8 bases; bases outside gene matches: 0. In germline, CDR1 is SEHNR, CDR2 FQNEAQ (reference sequence). Written as DNA, the CDR3 is TGTGCCAGCGGGACAGGGGAAAAACTGTTTTTT. Translated: CASGTGEKLFF.

This clonotype came up many times. The V and J genes are TRBV20-1 and TRBJ2-7; D gene unclear. The CDR3 extends over 11 amino acids. V gave up 2 bases and J gave up 6 bases, with 8 bases separating them. CDR1 and CDR2 (germline): DFQATT, SNEGSKA (reference sequence). CDR3 nucleotide sequence: TGCAGTGCTAGAAGGGTTCGCGAGCAGTACTTC. Its protein product is CSARRVREQYF.

In this sample, this clonotype turned up a few times. V and J are TRBV18 and TRBJ1-4; D unclear. Germline CDR1 KGHSH, CDR2 LQKENI. There are 12 residues in the CDR3. With 3 bases removed from V and 14 bases from J, the gap between germline ends came to 13 bases. The CDR3 sequence is CASSPGEGRLFF. The CDR3 coding sequence is TGTGCCAGCTCACCCGGGGAGGGCAGGCTGTTTTTT.

The gene calls are TRBV20-1 and TRBJ2-1; D is uncertain. Germline-derived CDR1 and CDR2 are DFQATT and SNEGSKA (reference sequence). V shed 4 bases and J shed 1 base, with 11 bases lying between them. This CDR3 region has 14 residues. The CDR3 spells CSATRRGSYNEQFF. In nucleotides, the CDR3 is TGCAGTGCTACCCGACGTGGATCCTACAATGAGCAGTTCTTC.

This clonotype came up many times. The V call is TRBV12-3 or TRBV12-4, the J call TRBJ2-5; D is uncertain. The V end was cut by 6 bases, the J end by 5 bases, with 13 bases between. The CDR3 covers 13 residues. The CDR3 coding sequence is TGTGCCAGCAGGGACGCGGACGGGGAGACCCAGTACTTC. It encodes CASRDADGETQYF.

This clonotype was seen many times. The chain couples TRBV7-6 to TRBJ2-1; unclear D gene. In germline, CDR1 is SGHVS, CDR2 FNYEAQ. V shed 2 bases and J shed 5 bases, with 10 bases lying between them. This CDR3 has 14 residues. The CDR3: CASSLIIGHNEQFF. DNA for the CDR3: TGTGCCAGCAGCTTAATCATTGGGCACAATGAGCAGTTCTTC.

The chain employs TRBV5-1 and TRBJ1-1, with a possible D match to TRBD1 (6 bases). V was cut by 2 bases and J by 7 bases, with 12 bases left in between. This CDR3 is built from 13 residues. The germline V gene has CDR1 SGHRS and CDR2 YFSETQ. The CDR3 sequence is CASSLLPTGEAFF. For the CDR3, the DNA is TGCGCCAGCAGCTTACTGCCGACAGGTGAAGCTTTCTTT.

The chain joins TRBV6-6 to TRBJ2-7, with a possible D match to TRBD1 (7 bases). The CDR3 spans 16 residues. Germline lookup yields CDR1 MNHNY and CDR2 SVGAGI (reference sequence). V lost 1 base, J lost 7 bases, and 20 bases lay in between. CDR3 in amino acids: CASSYFGGQGVGEQYF. In DNA, the CDR3 is TGTGCCAGCAGTTACTTCGGGGGCCAGGGGGTAGGTGAGCAGTACTTC.